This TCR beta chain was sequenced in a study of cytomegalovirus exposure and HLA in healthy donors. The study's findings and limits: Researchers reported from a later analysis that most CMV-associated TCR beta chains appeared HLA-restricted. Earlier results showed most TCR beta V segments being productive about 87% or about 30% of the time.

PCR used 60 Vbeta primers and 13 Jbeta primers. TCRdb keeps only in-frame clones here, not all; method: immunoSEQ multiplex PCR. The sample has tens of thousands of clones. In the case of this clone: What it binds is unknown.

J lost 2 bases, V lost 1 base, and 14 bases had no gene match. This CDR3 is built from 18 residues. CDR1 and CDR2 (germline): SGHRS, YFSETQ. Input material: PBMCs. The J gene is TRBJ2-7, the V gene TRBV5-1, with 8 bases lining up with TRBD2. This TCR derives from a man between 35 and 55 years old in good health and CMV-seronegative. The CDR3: CASSLPKYPGLETYEQYF. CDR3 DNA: TGCGCCAGCAGCTTGCCGAAGTACCCGGGACTAGAAACCTACGAGCAGTACTTC.